The source of this TCR beta chain is a study of identical twins. Using its own MiXCR run on the 5' RACE reads, TCRdb lists one record per CDR3 protein. The sample lists approximately 240,000 distinct CDR3 sequences, more than 13% seen once, with approximately 9.3% in the top ten. The CDR3 is 16 residues long. J lost 8 bases, V lost 6 bases, and 16 bases had no gene match. This clonotype was counted at least ten times. The clonotype was recovered from a woman between 18 and 29 years old in good health. Sequencing was done on a sample of memory (CD45RO+) T cells sorted from blood. This rearrangement joins TRBV12-3 or TRBV12-4 to TRBJ2-1, with TRBD2 matching over 7 bases. CDR3 coding DNA: TGTGCCAGCAGACCGACAACCGGGACTACTGATTATGAGCAGTTCTTC. Amino acid sequence: CASRPTTGTTDYEQFF.